Below are 28 T cell receptor beta chains sequenced from a single sample in a study of T cell repertoires in ileal Crohn's disease. Time point defined: neoterminal ileum biopsy at postoperative endoscopy, about 6 months after surgery. Sequencing was performed with immunoSEQ multiplex PCR; in TCRdb, only in-frame clones are kept and a portion is missing. The top ten hold approximately 2% of the sample, which has about 60,000 clones, approximately 88% seen once. Sequencing was performed on ileal tissue. The source is an adult with Crohn's disease.

This chain links TRBV27 with TRBJ2-5, with TRBD1 matching 8 bases. The J call may be mistaken, given a closer DNA end match to TRBJ2-7. Germline CDR1 is MNHEY and CDR2 is SMNVEV (reference sequence). CDR3 length: 14 residues. DNA of the CDR3: TGTGCCAGCAGTTATAGGACAGGGTTCTACGAGCAGTACTTC. The encoded protein is CASSYRTGFYEQYF.

The V gene is TRBV28, the J gene TRBJ1-1, with D unresolved. Germline CDR1 is MDHEN and CDR2 is SYDVKM. V dropped 4 bases and J dropped 11 bases, with 11 bases sitting between them. The CDR3 is 11 residues long. CDR3 sequence (DNA): TGTGCCAGCAGTTATTCTAGGTTGGCTTTCTTT. Translated, it gives CASSYSRLAFF.

The chain combines TRBV15 with TRBJ1-5; no clear D gene. The CDR3 extends over 14 amino acids. V was shortened by 0 bases and J by 7 bases, with 10 bases between the two germline ends. Germline-derived CDR1 and CDR2 are LNHNV and YYDKDF (reference sequence). The CDR3 region is CATSRDRSVQPQHF. The DNA for the CDR3 is TGTGCCACCAGCAGAGACAGGTCGGTACAGCCCCAGCATTTT.

The rearrangement joins TRBV10-1 to TRBJ1-5, with TRBD1 matching over 10 bases. In germline, CDR1 is WNHNN, CDR2 SYGVQD (reference sequence). The CDR3 is 13 amino acids. V lost 7 bases, J lost 6 bases, and 3 bases stayed unmatched. CDR3 in amino acids: CASNRDRGQPQHF. CDR3 DNA: TGCGCCAGCAACCGGGACAGGGGTCAGCCCCAGCATTTT.

The chain has TRBV18 and TRBJ2-7; TRBD1 agrees at 7 bases. With 8 bases clipped from V and 6 bases from J, the junction kept 16 bases outside the gene matches. CDR3 length: 15 residues. The V gene's germline CDR1 is KGHSH and CDR2 LQKENI. CDR3 amino acids: CASAREGQSLAEQYF. CDR3 nucleotide sequence: TGTGCCAGCGCACGCGAGGGACAGAGCCTAGCCGAGCAGTACTTC.

The rearrangement uses TRBV7-6 and TRBJ1-1, with 12 bases aligning to TRBD1. V dropped 5 bases and J dropped 5; count of bases not matched to a gene: 6. The CDR3 is made up of 15 amino acids. Germline CDR1 SGHVS, CDR2 FNYEAQ. For the CDR3, the DNA is TGTGCCAGCAGCCCAGGGGACAGGGGGCGAACTGAAGCTTTCTTT. Translated: CASSPGDRGRTEAFF.

CDR3 DNA: TGCGCCAGCAGCTTAGCGGGGGCCGCGGGCACCGGGGAGCTGTTTTTT. Its protein product is CASSLAGAAGTGELFF. The chain couples TRBV5-1 to TRBJ2-2, with 8 bases lining up with TRBD2. This CDR3 contains 16 residues. Losses at the gene ends were 2 bases for V and 4 bases for J; bases not matched to a gene: 7. Germline V gene sequence: CDR1 SGHRS, CDR2 YFSETQ.

This rearrangement joins TRBV28 to TRBJ2-3; 7 bases map to TRBD1. Germline CDR1 and CDR2: MDHEN and SYDVKM. This CDR3 contains 14 residues. The V gene end was trimmed by 5 bases and the J gene end by 4 bases; junction bases not matched to a gene: 6. The CDR3 protein is CASSQGTEADTQYF. In nucleotides, the CDR3 is TGTGCCAGCAGTCAGGGGACAGAAGCAGATACGCAGTATTTT.

V usage is TRBV10-3 and J usage is TRBJ1-4; 11 bases are shared with TRBD1. V lost 3 bases and J lost 7; bases outside the gene matches: 10. Germline values: CDR1 ENHRY, CDR2 SYGVKD. The CDR3 covers 17 residues. The CDR3 reads CAISDGGQGAFREKLFF. In DNA form, the CDR3 reads TGTGCCATCAGTGACGGTGGACAGGGGGCTTTTCGTGAAAAACTGTTTTTT.

The chain links TRBV25-1 to TRBJ2-2; perhaps TRBD2 as D (5 bases). The CDR3 is made up of 16 amino acids. V was trimmed by 3 bases and J by 7 bases, leaving 18 bases between them. In germline, CDR1 is MGHDK, CDR2 SYGVNS. CDR3 protein: CASSDNAIRGVGELFF. CDR3 nucleotides: TGTGCCAGCAGTGATAACGCGATTCGGGGAGTCGGGGAGCTGTTTTTT.

The chain employs TRBV5-6 and TRBJ2-7, with D perhaps matching TRBD2 (6 bases). CDR3 length equals 14 residues. Trimming cost V 4 bases and J 6 bases, with 17 bases left between them. Germline CDR1 reads SGHDT; CDR2 reads YYEEEE. The CDR3 sequence is CASSVGLGGPEQYV. The CDR3 DNA follows: TGTGCCAGCAGCGTTGGCTTGGGGGGTCCCGAGCAGTACGTC.

The chain combines TRBV14 with TRBJ1-2; weak D call: TRBD1 (6 bases). CDR3 length: 14 amino acids. CDR1 SGHDN and CDR2 FVKESK come from the germline V gene. Between the trimmed V and J ends, which lost 5 bases and 10 bases, there was a span of 20 bases. CDR3: CASSLTTGFSAYTF. Here the CDR3 DNA reads TGTGCCAGCAGCTTGACGACAGGTTTTTCCGCCTACACCTTC.

The rearrangement joins TRBV4-1 to TRBJ2-1; weak D call: TRBD1 (5 bases). This CDR3 contains 14 residues. The germline V gene has CDR1 MGHRA and CDR2 YSYEKL. The V and J ends lost 5 bases and 7 bases respectively, with 15 bases between them. In DNA form, the CDR3 reads TGCGCCAGCAGCGACTCGGCAGGGTCTAATGAGCAGTTCTTC. It yields the protein CASSDSAGSNEQFF.

This clone was found once. The V gene is TRBV9, the J gene TRBJ2-1, with 9 positions matching TRBD2. CDR3 length: 17 amino acids. Germline V gene sequence: CDR1 SGDLS, CDR2 YYNGEE. V shed 0 bases and J 9 bases; nucleotides not matched to a gene: 13. The DNA for the CDR3 is TGTGCCAGCAGCGTAGCTTTAGCGGGGGTTTATTATGGTGAGCAGTTCTTC. Protein sequence: CASSVALAGVYYGEQFF.

V is TRBV5-4 and J is TRBJ2-3; 7 nucleotides agree with TRBD1. Germline CDR1 SGHNT, CDR2 YYREEE (reference sequence). The J segment lost 5 bases and the V segment lost 4 bases, leaving 16 bases of the junction unmatched. There are 17 residues in the CDR3. In nucleotides, the CDR3 is TGTGCCAGCAGCGGTGATCATATAGACAGGGCGCAAGATACGCAGTATTTT. This gives the protein CASSGDHIDRAQDTQYF. Looking up the rest from reference TRBV5-4 and TRBJ2-3 gives the full variable domain: ETGVTQSPTHLIKTRGQQVTLRCSSQSGHNTVSWYQQALGQGPQFIFQYYREEENGRGNFPPRFSGLQFPNYSSELNVNALELDDSALYLCASSGDHIDRAQDTQYFGPGTRLTVL.

This chain joins TRBV18 and TRBJ1-3, with 7 nucleotides matching TRBD1. This CDR3 comprises 12 residues. After removal of 3 bases from V and 14 bases from J, the junction contained 7 bases not matched to a gene. The germline V gene has CDR1 KGHSH and CDR2 LQKENI. The CDR3: CASSPKEGQLYF. In nucleotides, the CDR3 is TGTGCCAGCTCACCGAAGGAGGGACAGCTATATTTT.

The chain recombines TRBV7-3 with TRBJ2-1; 13 nucleotides line up with TRBD2. The V gene end was trimmed by 5 bases and the J gene end by 9 bases; junction bases not matched to a gene: 13. Looked up from germline, CDR1 is SGHTA and CDR2 is FQGTGA. The CDR3 is 17 amino acids. CDR3 region: CASSERGTSGVHAEQFF. DNA of the CDR3: TGTGCCAGCAGCGAACGAGGGACTAGCGGGGTCCATGCTGAGCAGTTCTTC.

The genes are TRBV5-4 and TRBJ1-3; D possibly corresponds to TRBD1 (6 bases). V was shortened by 3 bases and J by 1 base, with 8 bases between the two germline ends. The CDR3 contains 14 residues. Looked up from germline, CDR1 is SGHNT and CDR2 is YYREEE (reference sequence). The chain's CDR3 is CASSWDKSGNTIYF. The DNA for the CDR3 is TGTGCCAGCAGCTGGGACAAATCTGGAAACACCATATATTTT.

This clone turned up a few times. The genes are TRBV2 and TRBJ1-2; 9 bases are shared with TRBD1. This CDR3 is 12 amino acids long. V lost 6 bases and J lost 8; bases outside the gene matches: 4. From germline, CDR1 is SNHLY and CDR2 FYNNEI. The CDR3 loop is CASRTGGKGYTF. The CDR3 DNA sequence: TGTGCCAGCAGGACAGGGGGAAAGGGCTACACCTTC.

This clone was counted a single time. This sequence joins TRBV2 and TRBJ2-3; 10 positions match TRBD2. The germline gives CDR1 SNHLY, CDR2 FYNNEI. With 2 bases clipped from V and 2 bases from J, the junction kept 4 bases outside the gene matches. This CDR3 is 16 amino acids long. The CDR3 reads CASSELLAGLTDTQYF. DNA for the CDR3: TGTGCCAGCAGTGAATTACTAGCGGGGCTCACAGATACGCAGTATTTT.

The gene calls are TRBV27 and TRBJ1-5, with TRBD1 as a possible D gene (6 bases). Germline CDR1 is MNHEY and CDR2 is SMNVEV (reference sequence). The ends were cut back, 4 bases at V and 6 bases at J, with 10 bases in the middle. The length of the CDR3 is 13 residues. The CDR3 nucleotides read TGTGCCAGCAGTTGGGGGGGCGGTCAGCCCCAGCATTTT. It translates to CASSWGGGQPQHF.

This chain links TRBV29-1 with TRBJ1-1; perhaps TRBD1 as D (5 bases). Per germline, CDR1 SQVTM and CDR2 ANQGSEA. Deletions cut 4 bases from V and 4 bases from J, with 13 bases between. CDR3 length: 13 amino acids. CDR3 in amino acids: CSVAQGGGTEAFF. Written as DNA, the CDR3 is TGCAGCGTTGCGCAGGGAGGAGGCACTGAAGCTTTCTTT.

The genes are TRBV9 and TRBJ2-1; possibly TRBD1 for D (6 bases). The V gene lost 0 bases and the J gene lost 9 bases, with 19 bases spanning the gap. Germline values: CDR1 SGDLS, CDR2 YYNGEE. The CDR3 has 16 amino acids. The DNA for the CDR3 is TGTGCCAGCAGCGTAGGCCCCCAGGGGAACGGAGGTGAGCAGTTCTTC. Translating it yields CASSVGPQGNGGEQFF.

The CDR3 is CASAPGQGAYEQYV. CDR3 in DNA: TGTGCCAGCGCCCCGGGACAGGGGGCATACGAGCAGTACGTC. This chain uses TRBV6-5 with TRBJ2-7; 12 bases are shared with TRBD1. Germline values: CDR1 MNHEY, CDR2 SVGAGI. V shed 8 bases and J 4 bases; nucleotides not matched to a gene: 6. The CDR3 runs 14 residues.

DNA of the CDR3: TGTGCCAGCAGCTCCCGTGGGTCGGGTGAAGCTTTCTTT. It codes for CASSSRGSGEAFF. The gene calls are TRBV7-9 and TRBJ1-1; D remains unclear. Germline CDR1 is SEHNR and CDR2 is FQNEAQ (reference sequence). V was pared by 4 bases and J by 7 bases, with 13 bases between. There are 13 residues in the CDR3.

This clone came up once. The V and J genes are TRBV12-5 and TRBJ2-7; TRBD2 agrees at 13 bases. Unmatched junction bases numbered 9, after V lost 0 bases and J lost 1 base. Per the germline V gene, CDR1 is LGHNT and CDR2 is FRNRAP. The CDR3 extends over 19 amino acids. CDR3 DNA sequence: TGTGCTAGTGGTTTGGTGCCGGGACTAGCGGGACCATCTTCCTACGAGCAGTACTTC. This encodes CASGLVPGLAGPSSYEQYF.

This chain links TRBV28 with TRBJ2-7; D might be TRBD1 (6 bases). The V and J ends lost 8 bases and 4 bases respectively, with 15 bases between them. Germline CDR1 and CDR2: MDHEN and SYDVKM. The CDR3 totals 13 residues. The CDR3 bases are TGTGCCAGCCACGCGACAGGAGCTTACGAGCAGTACTTC. It yields the protein CASHATGAYEQYF. The full variable domain, in which reference TRBV28 and TRBJ2-7 provide the parts outside the CDR3, is DVKVTQSSRYLVKRTGEKVFLECVQDMDHENMFWYRQDPGLGLRLIYFSYDVKMKEKGDIPEGYSVSREKKERFSLILESASTNQTSMYLCASHATGAYEQYFGPGTRLTVT.

The count of this clone is one. The CDR3 is CASMGVSVRYF. The CDR3 nucleotides are TGTGCCAGCATGGGCGTGTCAGTACGGTACTTC. The V call is TRBV5-4, the J call TRBJ2-7; unclear D gene. This CDR3 contains 11 residues. Germline loops: CDR1 SGHNT, CDR2 YYREEE (reference sequence). V lost 6 bases, J lost 12 bases, and 16 bases lay in between. Looking up the rest from reference TRBV5-4 and TRBJ2-7 gives the full variable domain: ETGVTQSPTHLIKTRGQQVTLRCSSQSGHNTVSWYQQALGQGPQFIFQYYREEENGRGNFPPRFSGLQFPNYSSELNVNALELDDSALYLCASMGVSVRYFGPGTRLTVT.